A selection of T cell receptor beta chains follows, all from one sample in a study of radiotherapy plus CTLA-4 blockade in lung cancer. Method: immunoSEQ multiplex PCR; TCRdb's copy keeps in-frame clones and lacks some. The data show 95,000 to 150,000 clones, with 85% to 90% seen just once and roughly 6.9% held by the top ten. The sequencing here drew on peripheral blood, taken from a patient treated with radiotherapy plus ipilimumab. These receptors all come from a human donor with non-small cell lung cancer that progressed on radiotherapy plus ipilimumab. Both conserved end residues are trimmed from each CDR3.

V	J	CDR3
TRBV11-3	TRBJ2-7	ASRSGSSGFSYEQY
TRBV5-1	TRBJ2-6	ASSSLGGQSGANVLT
TRBV27	TRBJ2-3	ASSLRQGAGTDTQY
TRBV6-1	TRBJ2-7	ASRRDRYPSYEQY
TRBV7-2	TRBJ2-7	ASSSPGVLYEQY
TRBV2	TRBJ1-4	ASTDGGATNEKLF
TRBV27	TRBJ2-1	ASSSVAGAGNEQF
TRBV5-1	TRBJ2-5	ASSLGLAGGRGEETQY
TRBV18	TRBJ1-1	ASSPIHRGNTEAF
TRBV7-9	TRBJ1-4	ASSLALDGGEKLF
TRBV29-1	TRBJ1-2	SVRSDRANYGYT
TRBV27	TRBJ2-2	ASRPQGATGELF
TRBV18	TRBJ1-3	ASSTGERSGNTIY
TRBV10-3	TRBJ2-7	AIGRQGGTEQY
TRBV9	TRBJ2-4	ASSARGNIQY
TRBV2	TRBJ2-5	ASSAATGRGTQY
TRBV11-2	TRBJ2-4	ASRHLAGAKNIQY
TRBV25-1	TRBJ2-3	ASSLGHSRDTQY
TRBV30	TRBJ1-4	ACSWGASEKLF
TRBV6-5	TRBJ1-2	ASRTRDGGNYGYT
TRBV30	TRBJ2-2	AWSASGGAGELF
TRBV7-9	TRBJ2-1	ASSTGTRGF
TRBV6-5	TRBJ1-2	ASRKEGANYGYT
TRBV9	TRBJ1-1	ASSVAHTFRLT
TRBV4-1	TRBJ2-7	ASSHWTGISYEQY
TRBV4-2	TRBJ2-3	ASSQDYRGDVDTQY
TRBV2	TRBJ1-1	ASSYSRGSTEAF
TRBV2	TRBJ2-7	ASAGLAREQY
TRBV6-5	TRBJ2-5	ASSYSGHYQETQY
TRBV6-1	TRBJ2-4	ASSEGGLRGRLAKNIQY
TRBV18	TRBJ1-1	ASSPSGDTEAF
TRBV5-1	TRBJ2-1	ASSSGVLAGVLKDEQF
TRBV5-3	TRBJ1-4	ARSSRPNLGQSFNEKLF
TRBV19	TRBJ1-1	ASSIKGGNTEAF
TRBV15	TRBJ2-7	ATSRRFLEYEQY
TRBV5-1	TRBJ1-1	ASSLGGFFTEAF
TRBV29-1	TRBJ2-7	SVEARTSGGPYEQY
TRBV11-3	TRBJ1-4	ASSLSTGGNEKLF
TRBV30	TRBJ1-5	AWSVPGRSNQPQH
TRBV18	TRBJ1-1	ASSPIGGSTEAF
TRBV18	TRBJ1-2	ASSPGVGTGYT
TRBV10-3	TRBJ2-7	AISESSSYEQY
TRBV29-1	TRBJ2-5	SVGVNQETQY
TRBV28	TRBJ2-1	ASSSQPAAYNEQF
TRBV6-1	TRBJ2-2	ASSEATGTNTGELF
TRBV19	TRBJ1-1	ASSVSGGLGEAF
TRBV18	TRBJ1-2	ASSPLGDYGYT
TRBV7-8	TRBJ2-1	ASSLALAGVGEQF
TRBV29-1	TRBJ1-1	SVSSRGLDTEAF
TRBV7-9	TRBJ1-2	ASSPEISYGYT
TRBV18	TRBJ1-2	ASSPGPSEWNGYT
TRBV7-7	TRBJ2-1	ASKINNEQF
TRBV4-1	TRBJ2-7	ASSLEGGPYEQY